The source of this T cell receptor (beta chain) is a study of blood T cells in healthy people across ages. Points from the study as a whole: Underestimates were what the diversity estimates from one million T cells were considered to be. Long-lived donors carried more naive CD4+ cells and greater diversity than aged donors.

Worth noting for this clonotype: Its antigen is as yet unknown.

It was with a sample-barcoded 5' primer and a J-beta primer mix that a second PCR of about 7 to 12 cycles was run. TCRdb used MiXCR to reprocess the 5' RACE reads, holding one entry per CDR3 protein. Of about 1,400,000 distinct CDR3 sequences listed, approximately 59% are singletons. The germline gives CDR1 SQVTM, CDR2 ANQGSEA. The CDR3 contains 12 residues. J was trimmed by 6 bases and V by 8 bases; bases with no gene match: 8. Roughly 10 milliliters of peripheral blood were drawn from each donor. The gene calls are TRBV29-1 and TRBJ2-3; TRBD2 matches 7 bases. This clonotype was obtained from a man younger than 30 in good health. The sample consisted of blood. CDR3 in amino acids: CSPRGDGDTQYF. CDR3 in DNA: TGCAGCCCCCGGGGGGATGGGGATACGCAGTATTTT.